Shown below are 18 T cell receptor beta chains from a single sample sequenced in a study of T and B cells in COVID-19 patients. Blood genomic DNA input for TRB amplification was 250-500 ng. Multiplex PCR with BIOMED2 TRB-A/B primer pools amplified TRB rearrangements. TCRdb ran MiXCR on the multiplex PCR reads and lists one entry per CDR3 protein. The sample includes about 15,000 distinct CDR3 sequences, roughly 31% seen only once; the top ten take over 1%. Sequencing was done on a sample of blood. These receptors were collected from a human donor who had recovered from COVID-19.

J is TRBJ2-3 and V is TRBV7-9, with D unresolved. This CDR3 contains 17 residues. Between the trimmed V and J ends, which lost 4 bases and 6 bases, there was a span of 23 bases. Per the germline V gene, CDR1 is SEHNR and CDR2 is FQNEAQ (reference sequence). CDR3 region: CASSSTRLPSNIDTQYF. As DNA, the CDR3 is TGTGCCAGCAGCTCCACTCGACTCCCTTCAAACATTGATACGCAGTATTTT.

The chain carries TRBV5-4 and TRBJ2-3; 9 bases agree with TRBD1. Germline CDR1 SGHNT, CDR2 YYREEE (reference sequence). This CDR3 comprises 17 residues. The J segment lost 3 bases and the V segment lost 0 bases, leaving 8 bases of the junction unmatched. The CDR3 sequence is CASSLAGRGQGTDTQYF. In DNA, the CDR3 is TGTGCCAGCAGCTTGGCGGGGCGGGGACAGGGTACAGATACGCAGTATTTT.

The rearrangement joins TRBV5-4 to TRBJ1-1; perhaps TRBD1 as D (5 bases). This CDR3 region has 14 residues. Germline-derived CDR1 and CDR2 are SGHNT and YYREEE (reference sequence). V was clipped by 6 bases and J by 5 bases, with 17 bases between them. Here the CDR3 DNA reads TGTGCCAGCAACTTACGTGGGGGGTTGACTGAAGCTTTCTTT. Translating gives CASNLRGGLTEAFF.

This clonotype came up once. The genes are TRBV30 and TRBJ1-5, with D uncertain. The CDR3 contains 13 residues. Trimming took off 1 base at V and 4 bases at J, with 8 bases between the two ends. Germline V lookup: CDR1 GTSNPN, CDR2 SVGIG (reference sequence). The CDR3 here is CAWSAQPNQPQHF. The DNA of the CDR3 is TGTGCCTGGAGTGCCCAGCCGAATCAGCCCCAGCATTTT.

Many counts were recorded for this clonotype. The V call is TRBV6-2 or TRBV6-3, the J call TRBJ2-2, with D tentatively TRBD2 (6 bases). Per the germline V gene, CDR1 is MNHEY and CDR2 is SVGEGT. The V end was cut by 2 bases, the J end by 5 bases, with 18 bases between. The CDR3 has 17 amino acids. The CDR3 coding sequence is TGTGCCAGCAGTTACCCCAAGGTAGCGGATCGAACCGGGGAGCTGTTTTTT. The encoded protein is CASSYPKVADRTGELFF.

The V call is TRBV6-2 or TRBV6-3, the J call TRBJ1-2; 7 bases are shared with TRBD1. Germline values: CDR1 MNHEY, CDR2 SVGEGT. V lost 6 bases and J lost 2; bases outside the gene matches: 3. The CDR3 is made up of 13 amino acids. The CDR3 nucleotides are TGTGCCAGCAGCCCGGGACAGAACTATGGCTACACCTTC. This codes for CASSPGQNYGYTF.

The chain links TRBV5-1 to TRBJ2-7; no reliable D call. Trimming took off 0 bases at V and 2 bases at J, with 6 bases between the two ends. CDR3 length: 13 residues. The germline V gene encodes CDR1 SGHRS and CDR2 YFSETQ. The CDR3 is CASSLGGTYEQYF. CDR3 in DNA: TGCGCCAGCAGCTTGGGAGGTACCTACGAGCAGTACTTC.

The CDR3 reads CASSLMRDRGEKLFF. The CDR3 coding sequence is TGTGCCAGCAGCTTGATGAGGGACAGGGGGGAAAAACTGTTTTTT. This chain connects TRBV7-6 to TRBJ1-4; TRBD1 matches at 11 bases. The junction had 5 bases not matched to a gene; V was cut back by 3 bases and J by 8 bases. In germline, CDR1 is SGHVS, CDR2 FNYEAQ. The CDR3 consists of 15 residues.

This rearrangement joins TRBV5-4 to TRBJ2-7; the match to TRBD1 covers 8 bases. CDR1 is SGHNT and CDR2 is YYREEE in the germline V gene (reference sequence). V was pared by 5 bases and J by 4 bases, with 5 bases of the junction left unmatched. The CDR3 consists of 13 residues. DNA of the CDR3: TGTGCCAGCAGACCCGGACAGGGATACGAGCAGTACTTC. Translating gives CASRPGQGYEQYF.

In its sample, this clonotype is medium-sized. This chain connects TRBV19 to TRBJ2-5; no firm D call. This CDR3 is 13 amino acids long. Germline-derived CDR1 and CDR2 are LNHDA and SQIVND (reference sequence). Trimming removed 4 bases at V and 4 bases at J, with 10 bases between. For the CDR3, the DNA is TGTGCCAGTAGTACCCGGGTGGGAGAGACCCAGTACTTC. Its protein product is CASSTRVGETQYF.

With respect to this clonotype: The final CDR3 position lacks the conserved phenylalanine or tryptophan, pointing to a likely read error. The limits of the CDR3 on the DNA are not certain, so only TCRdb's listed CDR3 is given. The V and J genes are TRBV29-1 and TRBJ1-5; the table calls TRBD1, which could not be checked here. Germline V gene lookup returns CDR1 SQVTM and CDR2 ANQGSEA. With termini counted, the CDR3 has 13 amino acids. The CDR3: CSGASGGGQPQQG.

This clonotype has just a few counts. Written as DNA, the CDR3 is TGTGCCAGCAGCTTGTCGGACAGGGGGCCCGGAAACACCATATATTTT. This translates into CASSLSDRGPGNTIYF. The chain couples TRBV5-5 to TRBJ1-3, with TRBD1 matching over 11 bases. Trimming cost V 1 base and J 4 bases; bases outside gene matches: 4. The germline V gene encodes CDR1 SGHKS and CDR2 YYEKEE (reference sequence). This CDR3 region has 16 residues. Combining the CDR3 with reference TRBV5-5 and TRBJ1-3 gives the whole variable domain DAGVTQSPTHLIKTRGQQVTLRCSPISGHKSVSWYQQVLGQGPQFIFQYYEKEERGRGNFPDRFSARQFPNYSSELNVNALLLGDSALYLCASSLSDRGPGNTIYFGEGSWLTVV.

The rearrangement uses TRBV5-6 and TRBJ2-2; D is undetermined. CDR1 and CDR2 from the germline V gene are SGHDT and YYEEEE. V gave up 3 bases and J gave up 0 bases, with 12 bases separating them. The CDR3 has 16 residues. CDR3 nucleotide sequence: TGTGCCAGCAGCTCGACCGGTACCTCGAACACCGGGGAGCTGTTTTTT. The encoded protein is CASSSTGTSNTGELFF.

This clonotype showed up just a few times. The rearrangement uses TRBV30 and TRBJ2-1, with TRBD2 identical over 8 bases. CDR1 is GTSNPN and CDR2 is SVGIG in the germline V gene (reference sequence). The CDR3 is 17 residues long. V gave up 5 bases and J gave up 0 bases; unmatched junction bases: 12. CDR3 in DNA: TGTGCCTGGTCCGGGAGGGGCGGACTAAGCTCCTACAATGAGCAGTTCTTC. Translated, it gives CAWSGRGGLSSYNEQFF.

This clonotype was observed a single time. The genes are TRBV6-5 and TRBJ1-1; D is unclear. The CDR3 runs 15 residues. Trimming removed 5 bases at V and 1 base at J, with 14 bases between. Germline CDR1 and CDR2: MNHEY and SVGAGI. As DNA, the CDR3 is TGTGCCAGCAGTCCCCTTAAACGGAGGAACACTGAAGCTTTCTTT. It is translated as CASSPLKRRNTEAFF.

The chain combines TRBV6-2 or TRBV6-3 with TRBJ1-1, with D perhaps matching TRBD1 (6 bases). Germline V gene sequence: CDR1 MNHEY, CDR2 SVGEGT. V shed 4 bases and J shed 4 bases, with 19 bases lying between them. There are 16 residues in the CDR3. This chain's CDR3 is CASSSLTGGGGTEAFF. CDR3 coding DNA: TGTGCCAGCAGTTCCCTGACAGGCGGAGGGGGCACTGAAGCTTTCTTT.

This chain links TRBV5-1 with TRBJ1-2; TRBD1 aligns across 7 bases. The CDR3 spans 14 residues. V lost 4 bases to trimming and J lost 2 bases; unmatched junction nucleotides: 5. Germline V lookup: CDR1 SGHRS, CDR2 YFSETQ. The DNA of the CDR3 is TGCGCCAGCAGCCCGGGAGGGGGCAACTATGGCTACACCTTC. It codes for CASSPGGGNYGYTF. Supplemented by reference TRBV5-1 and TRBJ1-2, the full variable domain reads KAGVTQTPRYLIKTRGQQVTLSCSPISGHRSVSWYQQTPGQGLQFLFEYFSETQRNKGNFPGRFSGRQFSNSRSEMNVSTLELGDSALYLCASSPGGGNYGYTFGSGTRLTVV.

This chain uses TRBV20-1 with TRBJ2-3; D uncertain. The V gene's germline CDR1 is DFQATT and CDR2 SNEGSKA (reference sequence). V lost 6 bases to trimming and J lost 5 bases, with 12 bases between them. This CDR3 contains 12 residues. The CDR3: CSAMEPLDTQYF. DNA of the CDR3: TGCAGTGCCATGGAACCGTTAGATACGCAGTATTTT.